The text below deals with one T cell receptor beta chain. Its specificity is unknown. These data belong to a study of blood T cells in healthy people across ages. Study findings and constraints: Versus aged donors, long-lived donors had higher diversity and more naive CD4+ cells.

Caucasian, healthy and from Russia, the donors were aged between roughly 6 and 95. A second PCR, run for about 7 to 11 cycles, used a sample-barcoded 5' primer plus a J-beta primer mix. Every cDNA molecule carried a tag from a template-switch adaptor bearing 12 random nucleotides. Via MiXCR, TCRdb re-called the 5' RACE reads, giving one row per CDR3 protein. The table records over 950,000 distinct CDR3 sequences, approximately 50% of them present only once. Per the germline V gene, CDR1 is DFQATT and CDR2 is SNEGSKA (reference sequence). The CDR3 length is 16 residues. The chain carries TRBV20-1 and TRBJ2-4; TRBD2 matches at 14 bases. The J call could be wrong; TRBJ2-7 is a better fit for the DNA end. Sequencing used blood. This receptor was obtained from a woman aged 60 to 75 in good health. CDR3: CSARISTSGRVGEQYF. The CDR3 DNA reads as TGCAGTGCTAGGATCTCGACTAGCGGGAGGGTAGGCGAGCAGTACTTC.